This T cell receptor beta chain derives from a study of blood T cell repertoires in COVID-19. Background on the study: There were acute and convalescent COVID-19 samples, and they came from the United States, Italy and Spain.

Clones were sequenced by immunoSEQ multiplex PCR, and TCRdb holds only the in-frame ones, with some missing. This sample has about 81,000 clones, with around 80% found just once. The origin of this receptor is a man in his 60s with acute or convalescent COVID-19. Sequenced input: peripheral blood.

In nucleotides, the CDR3 is TGTGCCAGCAGCCAGCTCAGGGACACTGAAGCTTTCTTT. This translates into CASSQLRDTEAFF. The J gene is TRBJ1-1, the V gene TRBV7-9, with D perhaps TRBD1 (5 bases). Trimming stripped 5 bases from V and 3 bases from J, with 10 bases between. The CDR3 totals 13 residues. The V gene's germline CDR1 is SEHNR and CDR2 FQNEAQ (reference sequence).